This TCR beta chain was sequenced in a study of cytomegalovirus exposure and HLA in healthy donors. Trimming removed 1 base from V and 10 bases from J, with 11 bases in between. The CDR3 is 13 amino acids. Germline CDR1 is MDHEN and CDR2 is SYDVKM. PCR amplification relied on 60 Vbeta primers (plus 13 Jbeta primers). Per the study methods: Later work found around 85 million unique TCR beta chains, with roughly 11 million shared. Method: immunoSEQ multiplex PCR; TCRdb's copy keeps in-frame clones and lacks some. V and J calls and clone size are those listed in that table; D and trimming were worked out from the DNA. The table lists some 150,000 clones, around nine tenths of them singletons.

Material for sequencing was PBMCs. This chain connects TRBV28 to TRBJ2-1; unclear D gene. The sequence was collected from a woman aged 25 to 45 in good health and CMV-seronegative. DNA for the CDR3: TGTGCCAGCAGTTTATCTCTCCCCCCCGAGCAGTTCTTC. Encoded protein: CASSLSLPPEQFF.